This entry lists 18 T cell receptor beta chains sequenced from one sample in a study of siplizumab effects on memory and regulatory T cells. Only in-frame clones appear in the TCRdb table, and some are missing; sequencing was by immunoSEQ multiplex PCR. This sample has some 100,000 clones, with around 90% found just once. Input material: non-Treg CD4+ T cells sorted from blood. These receptors were collected from a human donor in good health.

The V and J genes are TRBV7-2 and TRBJ2-3; D remains unclear. CDR3 length equals 11 residues. The V end was cut by 6 bases, the J end by 4 bases, with 5 bases between. Looked up from germline, CDR1 is SGHTA and CDR2 is FQGNSA. Written as DNA, the CDR3 is TGTGCCAGCAGGTTGGCAGATACGCAGTATTTT. Its protein product is CASRLADTQYF.

This clone was counted once. The V and J genes are TRBV4-1 and TRBJ1-4; D call uncertain. This CDR3 is built from 14 residues. V lost 4 bases to trimming and J lost 0 bases, with 6 bases between them. From germline, CDR1 is MGHRA and CDR2 YSYEKL. The CDR3 sequence: CASSLTSTNEKLFF. Here the CDR3 DNA reads TGCGCCAGCAGCCTGACTTCAACTAATGAAAAACTGTTTTTT.

This sequence joins TRBV5-1 and TRBJ2-3, with D perhaps TRBD2 (6 bases). Trimming shortened V by 0 bases and J by 4 bases, and 15 bases separated the two germline ends. This CDR3 contains 16 residues. Germline lookup yields CDR1 SGHRS and CDR2 YFSETQ. The CDR3 reads CASSLAGRLGADTQYF. The CDR3 region has the DNA TGCGCCAGCAGCTTGGCAGGGCGACTAGGAGCAGATACGCAGTATTTT.

Only one count was recorded for this clone. CDR3 in DNA: TGTGCCAGCAGCTTAGGAACAGCGACTCCCAACTATGGCTACACCTTC. Protein product: CASSLGTATPNYGYTF. J is TRBJ1-2 and V is TRBV7-9; D gene uncertain. Germline V gene data show CDR1 as SEHNR and CDR2 as FQNEAQ (reference sequence). V was trimmed by 1 base and J by 2 bases, leaving 14 bases between them. The CDR3 contains 16 residues. Supplemented by reference TRBV7-9 and TRBJ1-2, the full variable domain reads DTGVSQNPRHKITKRGQNVTFRCDPISEHNRLYWYRQTLGQGPEFLTYFQNEAQLEKSRLLSDRFSAERPKGSFSTLEIQRTEQGDSAMYLCASSLGTATPNYGYTFGSGTRLTVV.

V gene TRBV30 combines with J gene TRBJ1-5, with TRBD1 matching over 9 bases. The junction had 1 base not matched to a gene; V was cut back by 2 bases and J by 5 bases. The CDR3 extends over 13 amino acids. CDR1 GTSNPN and CDR2 SVGIG come from the germline V gene (reference sequence). CDR3 DNA sequence: TGTGCCTGGAGTTGGGACAGGGATCAGCCCCAGCATTTT. Its translation: CAWSWDRDQPQHF. Full variable domain (rest looked up from reference TRBV30 and TRBJ1-5): SQTIHQWPATLVQPVGSPLSLECTVEGTSNPNLYWYRQAAGRGLQLLFYSVGIGQISSEVPQNLSASRPQDRQFILSSKKLLLSDSGFYLCAWSWDRDQPQHFGDGTRLSIL.

The chain uses TRBV19 and TRBJ1-5; D is uncertain. The CDR3 consists of 15 residues. V was cut by 6 bases and J by 6 bases, with 18 bases left in between. Germline assignment: CDR1 LNHDA and CDR2 SQIVND (reference sequence). This CDR3 reads CASSSRTDRGQPQHF. The CDR3 region has the DNA TGTGCCAGTAGCTCTCGGACCGATAGAGGTCAGCCCCAGCATTTT.

The chain uses TRBV27 and TRBJ2-1; the match to TRBD2 covers 13 bases. This CDR3 is built from 18 residues. Trimming at V came to 6 bases and at J to 8 bases, leaving 16 bases not matched to a gene. Germline loops: CDR1 MNHEY, CDR2 SMNVEV (reference sequence). The CDR3 coding sequence is TGTGCCAGCAGGGGGGAACGGTACGGACTAGCGGGAGTAGATGAGCAGTTCTTC. Its translation is CASRGERYGLAGVDEQFF.

This chain uses TRBV21-1 with TRBJ2-2; TRBD2 was called by the table and not checked on the DNA. TRBV21-1 is reported as a pseudogene. The CDR3 sequence is 16 residues long. CDR3 nucleotides: TGTGCCAGCAGCAAAGCCGGGACTATAAACACCGGGGAGCTGTTTTTT. It translates to CASSKAGTINTGELFF.

The V gene is TRBV6-4, the J gene TRBJ2-1; a weak D match, TRBD2 (5 bases). The length of the CDR3 is 13 residues. The V gene's germline CDR1 is MRHNA and CDR2 SNTAGT. Deletions cut 9 bases from V and 2 bases from J, with 11 bases between. CDR3: CARAGGTYNEQFF. In nucleotides, the CDR3 is TGTGCCAGGGCCGGAGGAACCTACAATGAGCAGTTCTTC.

The chain has TRBV4-1 and TRBJ1-4, with 10 positions matching TRBD1. The length of the CDR3 is 17 residues. The trim removed 4 bases at V and 4 bases at J, leaving 9 bases unmatched. CDR1 MGHRA and CDR2 YSYEKL come from the germline V gene. The CDR3 loop reads CASSRPGQGQSNEKLFF. The CDR3 DNA is TGCGCCAGCAGCCGACCGGGACAGGGGCAAAGTAATGAAAAACTGTTTTTT.

The chain joins TRBV10-2 to TRBJ1-4, with a possible D match to TRBD1 (5 bases). The CDR3 sequence is 17 residues long. CDR1 is WSHSY, CDR2 SAAADI, per germline. The V gene lost 6 bases and the J gene lost 11 bases, with 28 bases spanning the gap. CDR3 residues: CASRESPTDTSLGKLFF. In DNA form, the CDR3 reads TGCGCCAGCAGGGAATCACCTACGGACACTTCGTTGGGGAAACTGTTTTTT.

The V gene is TRBV5-1, the J gene TRBJ2-1, with 9 positions matching TRBD2. This CDR3 spans 14 amino acids. CDR1 is SGHRS, CDR2 YFSETQ, per germline. V lost 4 bases to trimming and J lost 8 bases; unmatched junction nucleotides: 7. The CDR3 nucleotides are TGCGCCAGCAGCCAAGCGGGAGGAGACTATGAGCAGTTCTTC. Translating it yields CASSQAGGDYEQFF.

This clone showed up just a few times. V usage is TRBV7-9 and J usage is TRBJ1-2; D is undetermined. Trimming shortened V by 5 bases and J by 1 base, and 11 bases separated the two germline ends. The CDR3 loop spans 14 amino acids. The germline V gene has CDR1 SEHNR and CDR2 FQNEAQ (reference sequence). CDR3 in amino acids: CASSPPWGNYGYTF. Written as DNA, the CDR3 is TGTGCCAGCAGCCCGCCCTGGGGTAACTATGGCTACACCTTC.

This sequence joins TRBV6-1 and TRBJ2-1; D perhaps matches TRBD1 (6 bases). The CDR3 extends over 15 amino acids. Germline values: CDR1 MNHNS, CDR2 SASEGT. The ends were cut back, 1 base at V and 3 bases at J, with 10 bases in the middle. CDR3 residues: CASSEDRVRYNEQFF. The DNA of the CDR3 is TGTGCCAGCAGTGAAGACAGGGTTCGCTACAATGAGCAGTTCTTC.

The J gene is TRBJ1-3, the V gene TRBV7-2, with 7 bases identical to TRBD1. Germline CDR1 and CDR2: SGHTA and FQGNSA. V lost 4 bases to trimming and J lost 0 bases; unmatched junction nucleotides: 6. The CDR3 spans 16 residues. The CDR3 bases are TGTGCCAGCAGCTCAATGGACAGGATCTCTGGAAACACCATATATTTT. Its protein is CASSSMDRISGNTIYF.

This rearrangement joins TRBV30 to TRBJ1-6; D is ambiguous. The ends were cut back, 3 bases at V and 5 bases at J, with 8 bases in the middle. There are 13 residues in the CDR3. From germline, CDR1 is GTSNPN and CDR2 SVGIG (reference sequence). CDR3 sequence (DNA): TGTGCCTGGAGGTATAGAGATAATTCACCCCTCCACTTT. Amino acid sequence: CAWRYRDNSPLHF. Using reference TRBV30 and TRBJ1-6 for the parts outside the CDR3, the full variable domain is SQTIHQWPATLVQPVGSPLSLECTVEGTSNPNLYWYRQAAGRGLQLLFYSVGIGQISSEVPQNLSASRPQDRQFILSSKKLLLSDSGFYLCAWRYRDNSPLHFGNGTRLTVT.

V is TRBV10-1 and J is TRBJ2-2; 10 bases are a match to TRBD1. Germline CDR1 WNHNN, CDR2 SYGVQD (reference sequence). Trimming removed 8 bases from V and 3 bases from J; junction bases left unmatched: 9. The CDR3 runs 16 residues. The CDR3 reads CASSPGQGFYTGELFF. The CDR3 DNA reads as TGCGCCAGCTCTCCGGGACAGGGGTTTTACACCGGGGAGCTGTTTTTT.

This chain links TRBV12-5 with TRBJ2-1, with 11 bases that match TRBD2. The length of the CDR3 is 14 residues. Per the germline V gene, CDR1 is LGHNT and CDR2 is FRNRAP. The J segment lost 4 bases and the V segment lost 6 bases, leaving 2 bases of the junction unmatched. CDR3 DNA sequence: TGTGCTAGTGGCCTAGCGGGAGGATACAATGAGCAGTTCTTC. It codes for CASGLAGGYNEQFF. The whole variable domain, remainder taken from reference TRBV12-5 and TRBJ2-1, is DARVTQTPRHKVTEMGQEVTMRCQPILGHNTVFWYRQTMMQGLELLAYFRNRAPLDDSGMPKDRFSAEMPDATLATLKIQPSEPRDSAVYFCASGLAGGYNEQFFGPGTRLTVL.